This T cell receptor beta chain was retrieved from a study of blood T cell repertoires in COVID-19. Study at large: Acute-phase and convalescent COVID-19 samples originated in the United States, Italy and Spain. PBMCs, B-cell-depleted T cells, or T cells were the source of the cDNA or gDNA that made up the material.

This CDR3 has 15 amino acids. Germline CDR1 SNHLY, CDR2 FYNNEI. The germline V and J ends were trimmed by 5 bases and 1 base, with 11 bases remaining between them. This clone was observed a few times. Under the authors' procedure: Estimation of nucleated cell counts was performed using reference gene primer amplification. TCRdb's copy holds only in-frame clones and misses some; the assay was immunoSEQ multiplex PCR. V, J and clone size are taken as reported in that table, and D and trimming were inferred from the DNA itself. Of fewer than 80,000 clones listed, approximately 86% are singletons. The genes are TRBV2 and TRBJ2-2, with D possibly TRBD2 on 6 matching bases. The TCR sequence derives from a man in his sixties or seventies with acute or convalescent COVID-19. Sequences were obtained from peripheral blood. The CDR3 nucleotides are TGTGCCAGCAGTCCGCAGGGACTGAACACCGGGGAGCTGTTTTTT. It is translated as CASSPQGLNTGELFF.